The clone carrying this TCR beta chain was seen only a few times. The sample is drawn from a study of blood T cell repertoires in COVID-19. The repertoire was sequenced with immunoSEQ multiplex PCR; TCRdb's copy has only in-frame clones and lacks some. This table holds under 200,000 clones, approximately 90% found once. Per germline, CDR1 SGHRS and CDR2 YFSETQ. This CDR3 contains 15 residues. V shed 0 bases and J shed 2 bases, with 12 bases lying between them. Sequencing was performed on peripheral blood. The chain carries TRBV5-1 and TRBJ2-7; no clear D. The sequence derives from a man in his forties with active or convalescent COVID-19. In DNA form, the CDR3 reads TGCGCCAGCAGCTTGGAAACGAGTCCGACCTACGAGCAGTACTTC. Translated: CASSLETSPTYEQYF. Together with reference TRBV5-1 and TRBJ2-7, the CDR3 gives the full variable domain: KAGVTQTPRYLIKTRGQQVTLSCSPISGHRSVSWYQQTPGQGLQFLFEYFSETQRNKGNFPGRFSGRQFSNSRSEMNVSTLELGDSALYLCASSLETSPTYEQYFGPGTRLTVT.